This is a list of T cell receptor beta chains from one sample in a study of Graves' ophthalmopathy and Graves' hyperthyroidism. TCRdb used MiXCR to reprocess the multiplex PCR reads, holding one entry per CDR3 protein. The sample contains around 400,000 distinct CDR3 sequences, over 20% of which appear only once. Sequenced sample: peripheral blood. Every receptor here comes from a woman in her late teens or twenties with stable Graves' hyperthyroidism. CDR3s include the opening cysteine and the closing phenylalanine or tryptophan. The D gene is left open where the match is weak. The size of a clone is reported for some rows only, either as once, few or many, or as a class for expanded clones.

CDR3 protein: CASSPTRTGDEQYF; CDR3 DNA: TGTGCCAGCAGCCCTACCCGGACAGGCGACGAGCAGTACTTC; V gene: TRBV12-3/TRBV12-4; clone size: once; J gene: TRBJ2-7; D gene: TRBD1
CDR3 protein: CASSTGRYSYEQYF; CDR3 DNA: TGTGCCAGCAGTACCGGGCGATACTCCTACGAGCAGTACTTC; V gene: TRBV2; clone size: many; J gene: TRBJ2-7; D gene: NA
CDR3 protein: CASSYSSQVTDTEAFF; CDR3 DNA: TGTGCCAGCAGTTACTCGAGTCAGGTTACGGACACTGAAGCTTTCTTT; V gene: TRBV6-2/TRBV6-3; clone size: NA; J gene: TRBJ1-1; D gene: NA
CDR3 protein: CSALDRGNTEAFF; CDR3 DNA: TGCAGTGCTCTGGACAGGGGGAACACTGAAGCTTTCTTT; V gene: TRBV20-1; clone size: few; J gene: TRBJ1-1; D gene: TRBD1
CDR3 protein: CACTEEKERSGNTIYF; CDR3 DNA: TGTGCCTGCACCGAGGAGAAGGAACGCTCTGGAAACACCATATATTTT; V gene: TRBV30; clone size: NA; J gene: TRBJ1-3; D gene: NA
CDR3 protein: CSAKYPDNPSRELFF; CDR3 DNA: TGCAGTGCTAAATACCCGGACAACCCCAGCCGGGAGCTGTTTTTT; V gene: TRBV20-1; clone size: many; J gene: TRBJ2-2; D gene: NA
CDR3 protein: CASSTSSGRQYF; CDR3 DNA: TGTGCCAGCAGTACCTCTAGCGGGAGGCAATACTTC; V gene: TRBV12-3/TRBV12-4; clone size: many; J gene: TRBJ2-7; D gene: TRBD2
CDR3 protein: CAFSEFAGNQPQHF; CDR3 DNA: TGTGCCTTCTCCGAATTTGCCGGCAATCAGCCCCAGCATTTT; V gene: TRBV30; clone size: many; J gene: TRBJ1-5; D gene: NA
CDR3 protein: CASSPGQAGLYGYTF; CDR3 DNA: TGTGCCAGCAGCCCGGGACAGGCGGGCTTATATGGCTACACCTTC; V gene: TRBV7-6; clone size: NA; J gene: TRBJ1-2; D gene: TRBD1
CDR3 protein: CAISDRGIEQYF; CDR3 DNA: TGTGCCATCAGTGACAGGGGGATCGAGCAGTACTTC; V gene: TRBV10-3; clone size: many; J gene: TRBJ2-7; D gene: TRBD1
CDR3 protein: CASSVGTFYEQYF; CDR3 DNA: TGTGCCAGCAGTGTGGGCACCTTCTACGAGCAGTACTTC; V gene: TRBV6-1; clone size: many; J gene: TRBJ2-7; D gene: NA
CDR3 protein: CASSRGAGVNQPQHF; CDR3 DNA: TGTGCCAGCAGCCGCGGGGCAGGGGTGAATCAGCCCCAGCATTTT; V gene: TRBV28; clone size: NA; J gene: TRBJ1-5; D gene: NA
CDR3 protein: CASSSDGGPKGYNYGYTF; CDR3 DNA: TGTGCCAGCAGTTCCGATGGGGGCCCCAAAGGATATAACTATGGCTACACCTTC; V gene: TRBV11-2; clone size: many; J gene: TRBJ1-2; D gene: NA
CDR3 protein: CASRPDGNIQYF; CDR3 DNA: TGTGCCAGCAGACCCGACGGAAACATTCAGTACTTC; V gene: TRBV6-2/TRBV6-3; clone size: NA; J gene: TRBJ2-4; D gene: NA
CDR3 protein: CASSFTGGWTEAFF; CDR3 DNA: TGCGCCAGCAGCTTTACAGGGGGCTGGACTGAAGCTTTCTTT; V gene: TRBV5-1; clone size: many; J gene: TRBJ1-1; D gene: TRBD1
CDR3 protein: CASERGPGANVLTF; CDR3 DNA: TGTGCCAGTGAGAGGGGGCCCGGGGCCAACGTCCTGACTTTC; V gene: TRBV19; clone size: many; J gene: TRBJ2-6; D gene: TRBD1
CDR3 protein: CASSQLASGGYEQYF; CDR3 DNA: TGCGCCAGCAGCCAACTCGCTAGCGGGGGGTACGAGCAGTACTTC; V gene: TRBV4-1; clone size: many; J gene: TRBJ2-7; D gene: TRBD2
CDR3 protein: CASSIGQGREQYF; CDR3 DNA: TGTGCCAGTAGTATCGGACAGGGACGCGAGCAGTACTTC; V gene: TRBV19; clone size: many; J gene: TRBJ2-7; D gene: TRBD1
CDR3 protein: CASSEPPTGSNTEAFF; CDR3 DNA: TGTGCCAGCAGTGAACCCCCTACGGGATCGAACACTGAAGCTTTCTTT; V gene: TRBV6-1; clone size: many; J gene: TRBJ1-1; D gene: NA
CDR3 protein: CASPNPLDRIRYEQYF; CDR3 DNA: TGTGCCAGCCCAAACCCGTTGGACAGGATCCGCTACGAGCAGTACTTC; V gene: TRBV6-1; clone size: many; J gene: TRBJ2-7; D gene: TRBD1
CDR3 protein: CASSPGTGANTGELFF; CDR3 DNA: TGTGCCAGCAGCCCCGGGACAGGGGCGAACACCGGGGAGCTGTTTTTT; V gene: TRBV7-2; clone size: many; J gene: TRBJ2-2; D gene: TRBD1
CDR3 protein: CASFRGRDYGYTF; CDR3 DNA: TGTGCCAGCTTCAGGGGTAGAGACTATGGCTACACCTTC; V gene: TRBV2; clone size: NA; J gene: TRBJ1-2; D gene: NA
CDR3 protein: CSARDGRGSRNTEAFF; CDR3 DNA: TGCAGTGCTAGAGATGGGAGGGGCTCTAGGAACACTGAAGCTTTCTTT; V gene: TRBV20-1; clone size: many; J gene: TRBJ1-1; D gene: NA
CDR3 protein: CASSLPSETYEQYF; CDR3 DNA: TGCGCCAGCAGCTTACCTAGCGAAACCTACGAGCAGTACTTC; V gene: TRBV5-1; clone size: few; J gene: TRBJ2-7; D gene: NA
CDR3 protein: CASSLVPDGYEQYF; CDR3 DNA: TGTGCCAGCAGCTTAGTTCCGGACGGGTACGAGCAGTACTTC; V gene: TRBV11-2; clone size: many; J gene: TRBJ2-7; D gene: NA
CDR3 protein: CATQRGGYEQYF; CDR3 DNA: TGTGCCACGCAACGGGGGGGGTACGAGCAGTACTTC; V gene: TRBV28; clone size: many; J gene: TRBJ2-7; D gene: TRBD2
CDR3 protein: CAWSAITSGVSF; CDR3 DNA: TGTGCCTGGAGTGCGATAACTAGCGGGGTTTCCTTC; V gene: TRBV30; clone size: many; J gene: TRBJ2-5; D gene: TRBD2
CDR3 protein: CASSRDRVGAFF; CDR3 DNA: TGTGCCAGCAGCCGGGACAGGGTCGGAGCTTTCTTT; V gene: TRBV12-3/TRBV12-4; clone size: NA; J gene: TRBJ1-1; D gene: TRBD1
CDR3 protein: CASSSVLGGGLEGYTF; CDR3 DNA: TGTGCCAGCAGCTCCGTTCTCGGGGGTGGCCTAGAGGGCTACACCTTC; V gene: TRBV11-2; clone size: NA; J gene: TRBJ1-2; D gene: NA
CDR3 protein: CATGGYSNQPQHF; CDR3 DNA: TGTGCCACTGGCGGGTATAGCAATCAGCCCCAGCATTTT; V gene: TRBV19; clone size: many; J gene: TRBJ1-5; D gene: NA
CDR3 protein: CASRRTGGGVAEAFF; CDR3 DNA: TGCGCCAGCAGGCGGACAGGGGGCGGTGTGGCTGAAGCTTTCTTT; V gene: TRBV5-1; clone size: many; J gene: TRBJ1-1; D gene: TRBD1
CDR3 protein: CASTKGLEGGELFF; CDR3 DNA: TGTGCCAGCACCAAGGGACTAGAAGGCGGGGAGCTGTTTTTT; V gene: TRBV12-3/TRBV12-4; clone size: many; J gene: TRBJ2-2; D gene: TRBD2
CDR3 protein: CASSLMPPEETGELFF; CDR3 DNA: TGTGCCAGCAGTTTGATGCCCCCCGAGGAGACCGGGGAGCTGTTTTTT; V gene: TRBV12-3/TRBV12-4; clone size: many; J gene: TRBJ2-2; D gene: NA
CDR3 protein: CASAYLRRNTEAFF; CDR3 DNA: TGTGCCAGCGCCTATTTAAGGCGGAACACTGAAGCTTTCTTT; V gene: TRBV6-2/TRBV6-3; clone size: many; J gene: TRBJ1-1; D gene: NA
CDR3 protein: CASSLIRSYEQYF; CDR3 DNA: TGTGCCAGCAGCTTGATACGCTCCTACGAGCAGTACTTC; V gene: TRBV28; clone size: many; J gene: TRBJ2-7; D gene: NA
CDR3 protein: CASSLITETQYF; CDR3 DNA: TGTGCCAGCAGCTTAATAACGGAGACCCAGTACTTC; V gene: TRBV11-2; clone size: many; J gene: TRBJ2-5; D gene: NA
CDR3 protein: CAWSPGLANIQYF; CDR3 DNA: TGTGCCTGGAGCCCTGGACTAGCGAACATTCAGTACTTC; V gene: TRBV30; clone size: many; J gene: TRBJ2-4; D gene: TRBD2
CDR3 protein: CATMTVGGETQYF; CDR3 DNA: TGTGCCACCATGACGGTGGGGGGAGAGACCCAGTACTTC; V gene: TRBV12-3/TRBV12-4; clone size: many; J gene: TRBJ2-5; D gene: NA
CDR3 protein: CASSPGTTNYGYTF; CDR3 DNA: TGTGCCAGCTCACCTGGGACAACTAACTATGGCTACACCTTC; V gene: TRBV18; clone size: NA; J gene: TRBJ1-2; D gene: NA
CDR3 protein: CASSRLSGGTYEQYF; CDR3 DNA: TGCGCCAGCAGCCGACTCAGCGGGGGTACCTACGAGCAGTACTTC; V gene: TRBV4-1; clone size: many; J gene: TRBJ2-7; D gene: TRBD2
CDR3 protein: CASSLDGKNIKYF; CDR3 DNA: TGTGCCAGCAGTTTAGACGGGAAAAACATTAAGTACTTC; V gene: TRBV2; clone size: many; J gene: TRBJ2-4; D gene: NA
CDR3 protein: CATSGGAVGETQYF; CDR3 DNA: TGTGCCACCAGTGGCGGGGCTGTCGGGGAGACCCAGTACTTC; V gene: TRBV15; clone size: NA; J gene: TRBJ2-5; D gene: NA
CDR3 protein: CSARDFGRGSEQYF; CDR3 DNA: TGCAGTGCTAGAGATTTTGGGAGGGGGAGCGAGCAGTACTTC; V gene: TRBV20-1; clone size: many; J gene: TRBJ2-7; D gene: NA
CDR3 protein: CASSPGLASSSYEQYF; CDR3 DNA: TGTGCCAGCAGCCCCGGACTAGCGAGCAGCTCCTACGAGCAGTACTTC; V gene: TRBV7-8; clone size: many; J gene: TRBJ2-7; D gene: TRBD2
CDR3 protein: CASSYSASGHLNTGELFF; CDR3 DNA: TGTGCCAGCAGTTACTCAGCTAGCGGGCATCTTAACACCGGGGAGCTGTTTTTT; V gene: TRBV6-2/TRBV6-3; clone size: many; J gene: TRBJ2-2; D gene: TRBD2
CDR3 protein: CASSDRVGDNSPLHF; CDR3 DNA: TGTGCCAGCAGTGACAGGGTCGGGGATAATTCACCCCTCCACTTT; V gene: TRBV6-1; clone size: many; J gene: TRBJ1-6; D gene: NA
CDR3 protein: CASSPRDRSMNTEAFF; CDR3 DNA: TGTGCCAGCAGCCCTAGGGACAGAAGCATGAACACTGAAGCTTTCTTT; V gene: TRBV7-9; clone size: many; J gene: TRBJ1-1; D gene: TRBD1
CDR3 protein: CAWSGTSMGTGELFF; CDR3 DNA: TGTGCCTGGAGCGGTACTAGCATGGGCACCGGGGAGCTGTTTTTT; V gene: TRBV30; clone size: many; J gene: TRBJ2-2; D gene: NA
CDR3 protein: CASSHFGRSGANVLTF; CDR3 DNA: TGTGCCAGCAGCCACTTCGGTCGCTCTGGGGCCAACGTCCTGACTTTC; V gene: TRBV9; clone size: many; J gene: TRBJ2-6; D gene: NA
CDR3 protein: CSAQKLQGGIDETQYF; CDR3 DNA: TGCAGTGCCCAAAAATTACAAGGAGGGATCGACGAGACCCAGTACTTC; V gene: TRBV20-1; clone size: many; J gene: TRBJ2-5; D gene: NA
CDR3 protein: CASSLVSRRETQYF; CDR3 DNA: TGTGCCAGCAGCTTAGTTTCCAGAAGAGAGACCCAGTACTTC; V gene: TRBV7-9; clone size: many; J gene: TRBJ2-5; D gene: NA
CDR3 protein: CAWRGDRNTIYF; CDR3 DNA: TGTGCCTGGAGAGGAGACCGAAACACCATATATTTT; V gene: TRBV30; clone size: many; J gene: TRBJ1-3; D gene: NA
CDR3 protein: CASSYSSFDSVNTEAFF; CDR3 DNA: TGTGCCAGCAGTTACTCGAGTTTCGATAGCGTGAACACTGAAGCTTTCTTT; V gene: TRBV6-5; clone size: many; J gene: TRBJ1-1; D gene: NA
CDR3 protein: CASSEASLAQETQYF; CDR3 DNA: TGTGCCAGCAGTGAAGCATCGCTAGCCCAAGAGACCCAGTACTTC; V gene: TRBV6-1; clone size: NA; J gene: TRBJ2-5; D gene: NA
CDR3 protein: CATQGLRYGYTF; CDR3 DNA: TGTGCCACTCAGGGTCTGCGATATGGCTACACCTTC; V gene: TRBV30; clone size: NA; J gene: TRBJ1-2; D gene: NA
CDR3 protein: CASSRTLGVDEQYF; CDR3 DNA: TGTGCCAGCAGTAGGACCCTAGGCGTCGACGAGCAGTACTTC; V gene: TRBV6-1; clone size: many; J gene: TRBJ2-7; D gene: NA
CDR3 protein: CSATQTGGLNQPQHF; CDR3 DNA: TGCAGTGCTACCCAGACAGGGGGCCTCAATCAGCCCCAGCATTTT; V gene: TRBV20-1; clone size: many; J gene: TRBJ1-5; D gene: TRBD1
CDR3 protein: CASSINPTSNYGYTF; CDR3 DNA: TGTGCCAGTAGTATTAATCCGACTTCAAACTATGGCTACACCTTC; V gene: TRBV19; clone size: many; J gene: TRBJ1-2; D gene: NA